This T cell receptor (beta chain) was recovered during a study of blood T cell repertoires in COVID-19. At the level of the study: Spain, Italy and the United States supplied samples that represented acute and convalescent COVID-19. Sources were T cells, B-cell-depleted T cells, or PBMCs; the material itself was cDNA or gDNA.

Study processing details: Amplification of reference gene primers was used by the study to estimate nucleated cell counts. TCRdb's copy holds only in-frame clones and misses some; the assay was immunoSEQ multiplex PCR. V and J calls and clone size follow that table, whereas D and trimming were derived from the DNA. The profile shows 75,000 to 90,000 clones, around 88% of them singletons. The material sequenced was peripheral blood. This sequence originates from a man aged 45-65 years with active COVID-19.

The DNA of the CDR3 is TGTGCCAGCTCACTCCCCCCCGGGACAGGGGCTGGGGCCAACGTCCTGACTTTC. Translation gives CASSLPPGTGAGANVLTF. This sequence joins TRBV18 and TRBJ2-6; 10 bases fit TRBD1. CDR3 length equals 18 residues. In germline, CDR1 is KGHSH, CDR2 LQKENI. V was pared by 4 bases and J by 2 bases, with 8 bases of the junction left unmatched.